Shown below are 24 T cell receptor beta chains from a single sample sequenced in a study of T cell changes during pregnancy in multiple sclerosis (dated by TCRdb to about 2019). Library preparation used the immunoSEQ multiplex PCR assay. TCRdb took this table from immuneACCESS and kept in-frame rearrangements with V and J called. Such tables lack part of the clones; where checked against another copy, unresolved V genes explain under half of the gap, and the rest is unexplained. The sample data list roughly 40,000 clones, and around 90% of these were observed just once. More than 0.4% of the sample belongs to the ten largest clones. The sample was CD4+ T cells from peripheral blood mononuclear cells, taken in the third trimester of pregnancy. All receptors derive from a female donor with multiple sclerosis, enrolled in a pregnancy study.

The gene calls are TRBV5-1 and TRBJ1-4; TRBD1 aligns across 9 bases. The CDR3 contains 16 residues. CDR1 and CDR2 from the germline V gene are SGHRS and YFSETQ. V dropped 3 bases and J dropped 1; count of bases not matched to a gene: 4. The CDR3 nucleotides read TGCGCCAGCAGCTGGACAGGGGTTGGAACTAATGAAAAACTGTTTTTT. It translates to CASSWTGVGTNEKLFF.

The rearrangement uses TRBV11-2 and TRBJ2-2, with TRBD1 matching over 7 bases. V was pared by 5 bases and J by 2 bases, with 8 bases of the junction left unmatched. This CDR3 contains 16 residues. Germline V lookup: CDR1 SGHAT, CDR2 FQNNGV. CDR3 residues: CASSPAGGVNTGELFF. CDR3 in DNA: TGTGCCAGCAGCCCGGCAGGGGGAGTTAACACCGGGGAGCTGTTTTTT.

The J gene is TRBJ1-1, the V gene TRBV4-1; 9 nucleotides align to TRBD1. The germline gives CDR1 MGHRA, CDR2 YSYEKL. V dropped 3 bases and J dropped 4; count of bases not matched to a gene: 9. The CDR3 covers 16 residues. The CDR3 region is CASSQDRTGATTEAFF. Written as DNA, the CDR3 is TGCGCCAGCAGCCAGGACCGGACAGGGGCTACCACTGAAGCTTTCTTT.

The chain recombines TRBV15 with TRBJ2-5; 9 bases agree with TRBD1. CDR1 and CDR2 (germline): LNHNV, YYDKDF (reference sequence). This CDR3 contains 13 residues. Trimming cost V 5 bases and J 2 bases; bases outside gene matches: 0. The CDR3 loop is CATSGTGQETQYF. CDR3 sequence (DNA): TGTGCCACCAGCGGGACAGGGCAAGAGACCCAGTACTTC.

The chain has TRBV6-1 and TRBJ1-1; TRBD1 agrees at 11 bases. Germline V CDR1 and CDR2: MNHNS, SASEGT. This CDR3 has 15 residues. V gave up 10 bases and J gave up 4 bases; unmatched junction bases: 11. The CDR3 loop is CAIRDRGYGITEAFF. As DNA, the CDR3 is TGTGCCATTAGGGACAGGGGGTATGGCATCACTGAAGCTTTCTTT.

The chain carries TRBV6-1 and TRBJ1-5; D remains ambiguous. V lost 6 bases, J lost 0 bases, and 12 bases lay in between. CDR1 MNHNS and CDR2 SASEGT come from the germline V gene. CDR3 length equals 15 residues. As DNA, the CDR3 is TGTGCCAGCAGAGAGACAACGTATAGCAATCAGCCCCAGCATTTT. This sequence encodes CASRETTYSNQPQHF.

The chain has TRBV6-5 and TRBJ2-7; 9 nucleotides line up with TRBD2. Germline V gene data show CDR1 as MNHEY and CDR2 as SVGAGI. With V trimmed by 4 bases and J by 7 bases, 14 bases remained unmatched. The CDR3 runs to 16 residues. The CDR3 DNA reads TGTGCCAGCAGTTTTTTACTAGCGGGTCGACCAGGGGAGCAGTACTTC. As protein: CASSFLLAGRPGEQYF.

This sequence joins TRBV13 and TRBJ2-1, with TRBD1 identical over 9 bases. V lost 4 bases to trimming and J lost 7 bases; unmatched junction nucleotides: 5. The CDR3 is made up of 14 amino acids. Germline lookup yields CDR1 PRHDT and CDR2 FYEKMQ (reference sequence). The CDR3 DNA follows: TGTGCCAGCAGCTCCGGACAGGGGAGGAATGAGCAGTTCTTC. It specifies CASSSGQGRNEQFF.

The rearrangement uses TRBV18 and TRBJ2-1; D might be TRBD1 (5 bases). Germline CDR1 and CDR2: KGHSH and LQKENI. Trimming removed 6 bases from V and 0 bases from J, with 15 bases in between. The length of the CDR3 is 16 residues. CDR3 bases: TGTGCCAGCTCGTCGCTGGGGCTAAGCTCCTACAATGAGCAGTTCTTC. It yields the protein CASSSLGLSSYNEQFF.

The chain has TRBV19 and TRBJ2-7; weak D call: TRBD1 (6 bases). V lost 4 bases and J lost 0, with 13 bases in between. Looked up from germline, CDR1 is LNHDA and CDR2 is SQIVND (reference sequence). This CDR3 is built from 15 residues. CDR3 in DNA: TGTGCCAGTAGTAGGGGGCAGCTAACCTCCTACGAGCAGTACTTC. Its translation is CASSRGQLTSYEQYF.

This chain links TRBV4-2 with TRBJ2-1; TRBD2 aligns across 9 bases. Germline-derived CDR1 and CDR2 are LGHNA and YNFKEQ. The V gene end was trimmed by 6 bases and the J gene end by 7 bases; junction bases not matched to a gene: 10. The CDR3 runs 15 residues. CDR3 region: CASSEGLAPLNEQFF. The CDR3 DNA sequence: TGTGCCAGCAGTGAAGGACTAGCGCCCCTAAATGAGCAGTTCTTC.

The gene calls are TRBV27 and TRBJ1-2; tentatively, D is TRBD1 (5 bases). This CDR3 comprises 14 residues. Trimming shortened V by 8 bases and J by 6 bases, and 19 bases separated the two germline ends. Germline V lookup: CDR1 MNHEY, CDR2 SMNVEV (reference sequence). The DNA for the CDR3 is TGTGCCAGCCGACCCGCGGGGGGTGGGGATGGCTACACCTTC. Translating gives CASRPAGGGDGYTF.

The chain employs TRBV9 and TRBJ2-6; TRBD1 might be the D (5 bases). V dropped 3 bases and J dropped 0 bases, with 7 bases sitting between them. This CDR3 is built from 15 residues. Germline V gene data show CDR1 as SGDLS and CDR2 as YYNGEE. For the CDR3, the DNA is TGTGCCAGCAGCGGACAGCCCTCTGGGGCCAACGTCCTGACTTTC. Translating it yields CASSGQPSGANVLTF.

This chain connects TRBV11-2 to TRBJ2-1, with a possible D match to TRBD2 (6 bases). The CDR3 covers 17 residues. Germline V gives CDR1 SGHAT, CDR2 FQNNGV. V shed 0 bases and J shed 2 bases, with 14 bases lying between them. The CDR3 DNA sequence: TGTGCCAGCAGCTTAGATCTCTCAGGAGGGGCCTACAATGAGCAGTTCTTC. Amino acid sequence: CASSLDLSGGAYNEQFF.

This clone was observed a single time. The rearrangement links TRBV2 to TRBJ2-1; 7 bases are shared with TRBD2. The germline CDR1 and CDR2 sequences are SNHLY and FYNNEI. Germline trimming cut 9 bases from V and 7 bases from J; bases unmatched to any gene: 18. This CDR3 has 16 residues. The CDR3 region has the DNA TGTGCCAGTACTACCAGAGCGGGAAGAATAACAAATGAGCAGTTCTTC. Protein: CASTTRAGRITNEQFF. Using reference TRBV2 and TRBJ2-1 for the parts outside the CDR3, the full variable domain is EPEVTQTPSHQVTQMGQEVILRCVPISNHLYFYWYRQILGQKVEFLVSFYNNEISEKSEIFDDQFSVERPDGSNFTLKIRSTKLEDSAMYFCASTTRAGRITNEQFFGPGTRLTVL.

The chain is built from TRBV27 and TRBJ1-2, with a tentative D call TRBD1 (6 bases). Per the germline V gene, CDR1 is MNHEY and CDR2 is SMNVEV (reference sequence). Trimming left V 4 bases short and J 3 bases short, with 9 bases between. CDR3 length equals 13 residues. CDR3 nucleotides: TGTGCCAGCAGTTCACAGGGACACTATGGCTACACCTTC. Translation gives CASSSQGHYGYTF.

This rearrangement joins TRBV2 to TRBJ2-2; TRBD2 matches at 13 bases. J lost 5 bases, V lost 6 bases, and 6 bases had no gene match. This CDR3 is built from 16 residues. The germline CDR1 and CDR2 sequences are SNHLY and FYNNEI. CDR3 bases: TGTGCCAGCAGACAAGGACTAGCGGGAGCTACCGGGGAGCTGTTTTTT. Its translation: CASRQGLAGATGELFF. Combining the CDR3 with reference TRBV2 and TRBJ2-2 gives the whole variable domain EPEVTQTPSHQVTQMGQEVILRCVPISNHLYFYWYRQILGQKVEFLVSFYNNEISEKSEIFDDQFSVERPDGSNFTLKIRSTKLEDSAMYFCASRQGLAGATGELFFGEGSRLTVL.

J is TRBJ2-3 and V is TRBV5-6, with 7 nucleotides matching TRBD2. The CDR3 contains 15 residues. Germline lookup yields CDR1 SGHDT and CDR2 YYEEEE. Trimming took 2 bases from V and 1 from J; bases not matched to a gene: 4. CDR3 loop: CASSLPGLRTDTQYF. The CDR3 DNA reads as TGTGCCAGCAGCTTACCGGGACTACGCACAGATACGCAGTATTTT.

This sequence joins TRBV7-3 and TRBJ2-1; 8 bases line up with TRBD2. In germline, CDR1 is SGHTA, CDR2 FQGTGA. The CDR3 is 15 amino acids. V gave up 5 bases and J gave up 6 bases; unmatched junction bases: 9. CDR3 residues: CASSQTGGPGNEQFF. The CDR3 region has the DNA TGTGCCAGCAGCCAAACGGGAGGGCCGGGCAATGAGCAGTTCTTC.

This clone has only a few counts. The chain has TRBV28 and TRBJ1-1; 11 bases fit TRBD1. Germline CDR1 reads MDHEN; CDR2 reads SYDVKM. The V gene end was trimmed by 5 bases and the J gene end by 5 bases; junction bases not matched to a gene: 4. The CDR3 has 14 amino acids. CDR3 coding DNA: TGTGCCAGCAGTCGGACAGGGGGCTGGACTGAAGCTTTCTTT. Translation: CASSRTGGWTEAFF.

The rearrangement joins TRBV9 to TRBJ2-1, with a tentative D call TRBD2 (6 bases). Germline lookup yields CDR1 SGDLS and CDR2 YYNGEE. Trimming took off 0 bases at V and 3 bases at J, with 10 bases between the two ends. This CDR3 comprises 15 residues. The CDR3 DNA reads as TGTGCCAGCAGCGTAGTTAGCGGAAACTACAATGAGCAGTTCTTC. Encoded protein: CASSVVSGNYNEQFF.

This sequence joins TRBV28 and TRBJ1-5; maybe TRBD1 (5 bases). Germline V gene lookup returns CDR1 MDHEN and CDR2 SYDVKM. CDR3 length: 16 residues. V shed 5 bases and J shed 4 bases, with 18 bases lying between them. This CDR3 is CASSTHLGAGNQPQHF. The CDR3 region has the DNA TGTGCCAGCAGTACCCACCTAGGGGCGGGAAATCAGCCCCAGCATTTT.

The rearrangement joins TRBV6-5 to TRBJ1-2; D unresolved. The CDR3 length is 14 residues. From germline, CDR1 is MNHEY and CDR2 SVGAGI. V was clipped by 0 bases and J by 4 bases, with 9 bases between them. CDR3 sequence (DNA): TGTGCCAGCAGTTACTCGAGGTGGAGCTATGGCTACACCTTC. Translating it yields CASSYSRWSYGYTF.

This chain connects TRBV27 to TRBJ1-1, with TRBD1 matching 7 bases. V shed 5 bases, J shed 0 bases, and the junction held 15 bases outside the gene matches. Germline lookup yields CDR1 MNHEY and CDR2 SMNVEV (reference sequence). This CDR3 has 18 residues. This chain's CDR3 is CASSAGRQGLNLNTEAFF. The CDR3 coding sequence is TGTGCCAGCAGTGCTGGAAGACAGGGCCTAAACTTGAACACTGAAGCTTTCTTT.